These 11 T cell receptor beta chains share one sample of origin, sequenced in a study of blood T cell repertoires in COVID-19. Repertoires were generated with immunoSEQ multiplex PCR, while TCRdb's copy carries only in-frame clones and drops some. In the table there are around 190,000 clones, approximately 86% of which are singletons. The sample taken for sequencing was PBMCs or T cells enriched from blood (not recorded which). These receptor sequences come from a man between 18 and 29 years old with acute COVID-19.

Here the CDR3 reads CSVIDPNTGELFF. CDR3 bases: TGCAGCGTTATAGATCCTAACACCGGGGAGCTGTTTTTT. The chain employs TRBV29-1 and TRBJ2-2; D ambiguous. The CDR3 has 13 residues. V was pared by 5 bases and J by 2 bases, with 9 bases between. Germline V gene data show CDR1 as SQVTM and CDR2 as ANQGSEA.

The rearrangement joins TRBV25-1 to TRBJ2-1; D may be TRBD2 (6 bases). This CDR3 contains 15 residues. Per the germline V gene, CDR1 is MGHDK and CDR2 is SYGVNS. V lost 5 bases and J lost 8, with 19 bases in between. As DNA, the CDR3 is TGTGCCAGCAGTACAGCGGGCGATAAGACGGATGAGCAGTTCTTC. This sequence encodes CASSTAGDKTDEQFF.

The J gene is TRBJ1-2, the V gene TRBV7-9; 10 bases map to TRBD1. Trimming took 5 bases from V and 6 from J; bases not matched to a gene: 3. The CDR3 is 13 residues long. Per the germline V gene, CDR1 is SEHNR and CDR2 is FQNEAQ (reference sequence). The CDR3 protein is CASSMGQGNGYTF. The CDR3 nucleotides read TGTGCCAGCAGCATGGGACAGGGGAATGGCTACACCTTC.

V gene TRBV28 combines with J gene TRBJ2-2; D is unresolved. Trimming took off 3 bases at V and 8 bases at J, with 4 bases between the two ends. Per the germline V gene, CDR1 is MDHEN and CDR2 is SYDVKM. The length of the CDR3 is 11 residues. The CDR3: CASSFQGELFF. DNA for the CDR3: TGTGCCAGCAGTTTTCAAGGGGAGCTGTTTTTT.

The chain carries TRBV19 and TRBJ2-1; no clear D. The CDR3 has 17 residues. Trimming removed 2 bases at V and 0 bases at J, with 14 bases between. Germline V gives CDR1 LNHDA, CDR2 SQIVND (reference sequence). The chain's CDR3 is CASSIPDFVSSYNEQFF. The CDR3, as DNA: TGTGCCAGTAGTATACCCGACTTCGTAAGCTCCTACAATGAGCAGTTCTTC.

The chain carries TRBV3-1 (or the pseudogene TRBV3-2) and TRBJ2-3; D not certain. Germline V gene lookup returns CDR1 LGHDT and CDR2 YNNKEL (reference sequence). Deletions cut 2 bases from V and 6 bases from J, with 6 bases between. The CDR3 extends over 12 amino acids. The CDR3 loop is CASSQLRDTQYF. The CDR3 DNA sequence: TGTGCCAGCAGCCAACTTCGTGATACGCAGTATTTT.

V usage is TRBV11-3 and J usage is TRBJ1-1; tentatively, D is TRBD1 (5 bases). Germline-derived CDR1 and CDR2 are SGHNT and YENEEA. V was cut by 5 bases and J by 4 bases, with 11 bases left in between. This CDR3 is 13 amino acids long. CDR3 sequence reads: CASSDTGGTEAFF. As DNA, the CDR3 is TGTGCCAGCAGCGACACCGGGGGCACTGAAGCTTTCTTT.

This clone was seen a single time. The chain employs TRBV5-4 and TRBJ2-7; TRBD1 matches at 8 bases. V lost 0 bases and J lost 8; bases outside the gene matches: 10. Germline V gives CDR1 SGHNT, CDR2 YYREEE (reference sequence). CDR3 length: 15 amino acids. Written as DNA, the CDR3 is TGTGCCAGCAGCTTGGGAGGACAGGGCCTTACGAAGCAGTACTTC. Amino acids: CASSLGGQGLTKQYF.

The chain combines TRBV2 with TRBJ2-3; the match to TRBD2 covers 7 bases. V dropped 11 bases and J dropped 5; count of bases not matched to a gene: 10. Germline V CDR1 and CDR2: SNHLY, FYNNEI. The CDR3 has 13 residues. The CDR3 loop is CAGAGPRGDTQYF. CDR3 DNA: TGTGCCGGAGCGGGGCCTAGGGGAGATACGCAGTATTTT. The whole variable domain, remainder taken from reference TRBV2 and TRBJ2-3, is EPEVTQTPSHQVTQMGQEVILRCVPISNHLYFYWYRQILGQKVEFLVSFYNNEISEKSEIFDDQFSVERPDGSNFTLKIRSTKLEDSAMYFCAGAGPRGDTQYFGPGTRLTVL.

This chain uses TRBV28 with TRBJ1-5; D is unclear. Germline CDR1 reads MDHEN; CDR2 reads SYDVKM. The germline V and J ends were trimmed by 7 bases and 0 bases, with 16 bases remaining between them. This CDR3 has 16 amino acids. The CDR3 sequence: CASNITFGSSNQPQHF. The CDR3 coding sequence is TGTGCCAGCAACATAACCTTCGGGAGTAGCAATCAGCCCCAGCATTTT.

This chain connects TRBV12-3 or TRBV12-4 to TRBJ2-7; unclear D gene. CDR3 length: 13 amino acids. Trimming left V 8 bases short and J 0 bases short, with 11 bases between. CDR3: CASSSSLSYEQYF. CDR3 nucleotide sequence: TGTGCCAGCTCTAGTTCGCTCTCCTACGAGCAGTACTTC.